The entry below describes one T cell receptor (beta chain). The data derive from a study of blood T cell repertoires in COVID-19. Study details: The samples span acute and convalescent COVID-19 from the United States, Italy and Spain. T cells, B-cell-depleted T cells, or PBMCs provided the cDNA or gDNA that served as material.

V shed 2 bases and J shed 5 bases, with 15 bases lying between them. Germline V gene sequence: CDR1 SGHAT, CDR2 FQNNGV. The CDR3 length is 15 residues. Per the original data handling: Nucleated cell counts were estimated from reference gene primer amplification. Some clones are missing from TCRdb's copy, which holds only in-frame ones; the method was immunoSEQ multiplex PCR. Clone size and V and J calls were adopted from that table, with D and trimming inferred from the DNA. The sample consists of approximately 240,000 clones, approximately 86% of them appearing once. The chain carries TRBV11-2 and TRBJ2-5; D possibly corresponds to TRBD2 (6 bases). The sequencing sample was made of peripheral blood. The origin of this receptor is a human donor in a cohort sampled during active COVID-19. CDR3: CASSLRLTREETQYF. The DNA for the CDR3 is TGTGCCAGCAGCTTACGACTGACTAGGGAGGAGACCCAGTACTTC.